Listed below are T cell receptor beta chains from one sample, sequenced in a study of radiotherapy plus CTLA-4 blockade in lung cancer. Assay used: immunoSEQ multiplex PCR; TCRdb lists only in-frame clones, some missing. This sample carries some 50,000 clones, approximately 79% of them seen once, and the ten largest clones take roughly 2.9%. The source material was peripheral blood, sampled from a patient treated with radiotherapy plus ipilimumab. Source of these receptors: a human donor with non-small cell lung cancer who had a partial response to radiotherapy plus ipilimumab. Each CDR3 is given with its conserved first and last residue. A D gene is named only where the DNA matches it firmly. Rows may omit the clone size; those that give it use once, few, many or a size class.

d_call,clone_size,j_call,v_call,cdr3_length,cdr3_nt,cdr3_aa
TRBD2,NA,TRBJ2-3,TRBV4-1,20,TGCGCCAGCAGCCAAGAGGGTCTAGCGGGGGCCGATCCTAGCACAGATACGCAGTATTTT,CASSQEGLAGADPSTDTQYF
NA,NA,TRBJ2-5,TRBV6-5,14,TGTGCCAGCACTCAAGCAGGGTTGGTGGGGACCCAGTACTTC,CASTQAGLVGTQYF
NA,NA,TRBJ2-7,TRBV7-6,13,TGTGCCAGCAGCCCCGATGGCCCCTACGAGCAGTACTTC,CASSPDGPYEQYF
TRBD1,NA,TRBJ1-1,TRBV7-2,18,TGTGCCAGCAGCTTAGCACGGACAGGAAACGGGATGGGCACTGAAGCTTTCTTT,CASSLARTGNGMGTEAFF
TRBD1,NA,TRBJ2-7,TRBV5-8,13,TGTGCCAGCAGCTTGACAGGGGGATACGAGCAGTACTTC,CASSLTGGYEQYF
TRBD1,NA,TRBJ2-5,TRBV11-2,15,TGTGCCAGCAGCTTAATCGGACAGGGCCAAGAGACCCAGTACTTC,CASSLIGQGQETQYF
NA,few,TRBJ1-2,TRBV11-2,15,TGTGCCAGCAGCTTGCCCGGGGGGATCAACTATGGCTACACCTTC,CASSLPGGINYGYTF
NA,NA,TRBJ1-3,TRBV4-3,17,TGCGCCAGCAGCCAAGATTGGGGCGTGCTCTCTGGAAACACCATATATTTT,CASSQDWGVLSGNTIYF
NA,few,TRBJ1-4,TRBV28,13,TGTGCCACCAGAACCGGTCCAAATGAAAAACTGTTTTTT,CATRTGPNEKLFF
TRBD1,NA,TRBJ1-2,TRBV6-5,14,TGTGCCAGCAGGGACAGGGGGCGGGCCTATGGCTACACCTTC,CASRDRGRAYGYTF
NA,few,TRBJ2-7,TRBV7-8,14,TGTGCCAGCAGTAAAGGACTCTCCGGCGGCGAGCAGTACTTC,CASSKGLSGGEQYF
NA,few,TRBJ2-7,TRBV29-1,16,TGCAGCGTCCGTTTCCGGGACACCCTATTTAAGTACGAGCAGTACTTC,CSVRFRDTLFKYEQYF
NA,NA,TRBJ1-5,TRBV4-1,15,TGCGCCAGCAGCCAACCACGGGAAGCTGATCAGCCCCAGCATTTT,CASSQPREADQPQHF
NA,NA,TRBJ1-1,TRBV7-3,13,TGTGCCAGCAGTCCAACTATGAACACTGAAGCTTTCTTT,CASSPTMNTEAFF
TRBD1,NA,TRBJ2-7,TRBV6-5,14,TGTGCCAGCAGACCGACAGGGGGCCCCTTCGAGCAGTACTTC,CASRPTGGPFEQYF
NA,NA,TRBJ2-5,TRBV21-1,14,TGTGCCAGCAGCAAAGGCAGGAAATCAGAGACCCAGTACTTC,CASSKGRKSETQYF
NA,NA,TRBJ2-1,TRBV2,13,TGTGCCAGCAAGGGGGATTTTTACAATGAGCAGTTCTTC,CASKGDFYNEQFF
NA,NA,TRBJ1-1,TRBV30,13,TGTGCCTGGATGAGGGTCCCTAACACTGAAGCTTTCTTT,CAWMRVPNTEAFF
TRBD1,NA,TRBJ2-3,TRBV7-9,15,TGTGCCAGCTCCTTCGGGGACAGGGTAACAGATACGCAGTATTTT,CASSFGDRVTDTQYF
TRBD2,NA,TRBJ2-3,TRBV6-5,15,TGTGCCAGCAGCCCCAACAGGCGGGGGACAGATACGCAGTATTTT,CASSPNRRGTDTQYF